This T cell receptor (beta chain) appears in the sequencing data of a study of blood T cell repertoires in COVID-19 (dated by TCRdb to the early 2020s). Background on the whole study: Collaborator samples came from the United States, Italy and Spain and covered acute and convalescent phases of COVID-19. The dataset comprised deeply sampled blood TCRbeta repertoires from subjects exposed to, actively infected with, or recovered from COVID-19. The prospective study material was composed of cDNA or gDNA derived from T cells, B-cell-depleted T cells, or PBMCs. Nearly every sample came with metadata listing a de-identified subject ID, COVID-19 status, age in years and sex. The samples were drawn from two sources: the first 160 participants of the ongoing ImmuneRACE study, and 1,000 to 1,500 subjects contributed by 6 global collaborators. The repertoires were made available in a free public database intended to serve as a resource for research on the immune response to SARS-CoV-2. Where HLA class I and class II types were available, the types were taken from metadata supplied by the sample provider, not from assay-based typing. Study-level results and caveats: How much clinical and demographic metadata was included differed by source and by participant, and the metadata was provided uncurated.

The immunoSEQ Assay, a bias-controlled multiplex PCR, was used to amplify TCRbeta CDR3 regions from genomic DNA. The study's own analysis went as follows. Nucleated cell counts per sample were estimated from amplification of reference gene primers within the assay. To quantify the absolute abundance of each unique TCRbeta CDR3 rearrangement, sequence reads were collapsed and filtered. For each sample, productive Simpson clonality was calculated as the square root of Simpson's diversity index over productive rearrangements. Sourced from immuneACCESS, this table was stored by TCRdb with only in-frame sequences that have V and J called. A share of the clones is absent; for the studies checked, an unresolved V gene accounts for under half, and the remainder has no known explanation. The D gene and trimming were derived from the DNA, and the V and J assignments and clone size from that table. Counted in this sample were about 98,000 clones; 70% to 85% of them appeared once. Around 9.6% of the sample is held by the ten biggest clonotypes.

Whole blood was collected in K2EDTA tubes by collaborating institutions according to the institutions' own protocols. For TCRbeta analysis, collaborators shipped samples in one of three forms: frozen whole blood, isolated PBMCs, or DNA extracted from either of those sample types. On this clone: This receptor's antigen is unknown. No much larger clone exists at a distance of one base, and base qualities are not known.

The CDR3 spans 16 residues, from the cysteine through the phenylalanine. Kept here is only the CDR3 DNA, which spans 48 bases and is read in frame from base 1. V is pared back by 3 bases and J by 0 bases, with 12 bases lying between the germline termini. The CDR1 and CDR2 encoded by the germline V gene (reference sequence) are LNHDA and SQIVND. Sequenced input: peripheral blood. This clonotype was sampled from a man aged 60 to 69 with active or convalescent COVID-19. Recombination connected TRBV19 to TRBJ1-5, with the D gene too uncertain to name. The bases are TGTGCCAGTAGTATTGTCGGTGTCTATAGCAATCAGCCCCAGCATTTT. It encodes CASSIVGVYSNQPQHF. With the rest looked up from the reference TRBV19 and TRBJ1-5 genes rather than sequenced, the full variable domain is DGGITQSPKYLFRKEGQNVTLSCEQNLNHDAMYWYRQDPGQGLRLIYYSQIVNDFQKGDIAEGYSVSREKKESFPLTVTSAQKNPTAFYLCASSIVGVYSNQPQHFGDGTRLSIL.